The subject of this entry is one T cell receptor beta chain. This specimen comes from a study of blood T cell repertoires in COVID-19. V lost 4 bases to trimming and J lost 4 bases; unmatched junction nucleotides: 4. The CDR3 loop spans 15 amino acids. Looked up from germline, CDR1 is LGHNA and CDR2 is YSLEER. Here immunoSEQ multiplex PCR was the method, and the copy in TCRdb shows in-frame clones only, minus some. Here the sample spans roughly 220,000 clones, 75% to 85% being singletons. This sequence originates from a woman in her thirties or forties who had recovered from COVID-19. The material sequenced was peripheral blood. The gene calls are TRBV4-3 and TRBJ2-1; 10 bases are shared with TRBD1. CDR3 coding DNA: TGCGCCAGCAGCCCCGGGACAGGGGATTACAATGAGCAGTTCTTC. Its translation: CASSPGTGDYNEQFF.